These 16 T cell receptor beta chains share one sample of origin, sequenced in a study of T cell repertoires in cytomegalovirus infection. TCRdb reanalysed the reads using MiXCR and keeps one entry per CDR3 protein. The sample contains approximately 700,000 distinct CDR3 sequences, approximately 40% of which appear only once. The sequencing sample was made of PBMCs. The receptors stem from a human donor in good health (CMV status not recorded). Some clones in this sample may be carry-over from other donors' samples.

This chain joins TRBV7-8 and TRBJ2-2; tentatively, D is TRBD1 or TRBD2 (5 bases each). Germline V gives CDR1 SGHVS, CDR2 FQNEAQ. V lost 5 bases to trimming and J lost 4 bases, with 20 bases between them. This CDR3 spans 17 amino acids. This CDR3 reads CASSPSPRGARTGELFF. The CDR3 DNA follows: TGTGCCAGCAGCCCATCCCCGAGGGGAGCTCGCACCGGGGAGCTGTTTTTT. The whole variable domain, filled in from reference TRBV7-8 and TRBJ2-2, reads GAGVSQSPRYKVAKRGQDVALRCDPISGHVSLFWYQQALGQGPEFLTYFQNEAQLDKSGLPSDRFFAERPEGSVSTLKIQRTQQEDSAVYLCASSPSPRGARTGELFFGEGSRLTVL.

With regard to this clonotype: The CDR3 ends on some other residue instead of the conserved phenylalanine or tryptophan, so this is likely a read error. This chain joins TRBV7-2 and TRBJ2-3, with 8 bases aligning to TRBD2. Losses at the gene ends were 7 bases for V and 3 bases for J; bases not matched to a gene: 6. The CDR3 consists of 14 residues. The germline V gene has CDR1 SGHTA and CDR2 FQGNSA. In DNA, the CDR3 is TGTGCCAGCATCTTGGGACTAGGAACAGATACGCAGTATTGT. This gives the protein CASILGLGTDTQYC.

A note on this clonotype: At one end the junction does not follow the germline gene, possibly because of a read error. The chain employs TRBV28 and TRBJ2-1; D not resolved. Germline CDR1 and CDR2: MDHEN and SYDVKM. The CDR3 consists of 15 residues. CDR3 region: CASSRFRITYNEPFF. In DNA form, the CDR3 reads TGTGCCAGCAGTCGCTTTCGGATAACCTACAATGAGCCGTTCTTC.

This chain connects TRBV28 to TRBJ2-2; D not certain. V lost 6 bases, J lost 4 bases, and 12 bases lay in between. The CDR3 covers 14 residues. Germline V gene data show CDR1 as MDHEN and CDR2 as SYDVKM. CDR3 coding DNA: TGTGCCAGCAGATTTTCCAAGGCCACCGGGGAGCTGTTTTTT. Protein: CASRFSKATGELFF.

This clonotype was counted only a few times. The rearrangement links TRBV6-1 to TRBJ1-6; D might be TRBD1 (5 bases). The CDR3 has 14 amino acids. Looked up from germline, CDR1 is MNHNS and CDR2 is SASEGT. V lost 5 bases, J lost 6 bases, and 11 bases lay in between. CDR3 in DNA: TGTGCCAGCAGTAACAGAGGGGCTAATTCACCCCTCCACTTT. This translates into CASSNRGANSPLHF.

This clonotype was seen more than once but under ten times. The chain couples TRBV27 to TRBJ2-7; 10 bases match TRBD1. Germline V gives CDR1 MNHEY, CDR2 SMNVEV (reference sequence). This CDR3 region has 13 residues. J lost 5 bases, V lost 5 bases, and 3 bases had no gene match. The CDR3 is CASSGQGGNEQYF. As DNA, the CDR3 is TGTGCCAGCAGTGGACAGGGGGGGAACGAGCAGTACTTC.

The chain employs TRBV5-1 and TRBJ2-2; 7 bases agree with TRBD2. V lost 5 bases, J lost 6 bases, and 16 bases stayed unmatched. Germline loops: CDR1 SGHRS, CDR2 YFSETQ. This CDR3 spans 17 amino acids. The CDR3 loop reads CASRVAGGGALPGELFF. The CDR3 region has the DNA TGCGCCAGCAGAGTAGCCGGGGGAGGGGCCCTCCCCGGGGAGCTGTTTTTT. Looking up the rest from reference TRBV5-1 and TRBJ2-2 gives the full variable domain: KAGVTQTPRYLIKTRGQQVTLSCSPISGHRSVSWYQQTPGQGLQFLFEYFSETQRNKGNFPGRFSGRQFSNSRSEMNVSTLELGDSALYLCASRVAGGGALPGELFFGEGSRLTVL.

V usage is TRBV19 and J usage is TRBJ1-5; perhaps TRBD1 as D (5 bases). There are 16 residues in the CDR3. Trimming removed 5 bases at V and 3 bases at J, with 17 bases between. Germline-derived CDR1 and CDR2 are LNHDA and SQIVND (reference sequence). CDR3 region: CASSLPGGGPNQPQHF. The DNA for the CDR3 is TGTGCCAGTAGTCTCCCAGGCGGGGGTCCCAATCAGCCCCAGCATTTT.

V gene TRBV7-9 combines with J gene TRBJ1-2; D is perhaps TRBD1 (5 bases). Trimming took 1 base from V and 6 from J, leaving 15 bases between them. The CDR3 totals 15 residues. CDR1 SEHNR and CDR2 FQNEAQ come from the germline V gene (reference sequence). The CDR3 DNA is TGTGCCAGCAGCTTAGTGATGTTGCAGGGCCATGGCTACACCTTC. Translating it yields CASSLVMLQGHGYTF. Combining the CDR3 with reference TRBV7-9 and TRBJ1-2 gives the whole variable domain DTGVSQNPRHKITKRGQNVTFRCDPISEHNRLYWYRQTLGQGPEFLTYFQNEAQLEKSRLLSDRFSAERPKGSFSTLEIQRTEQGDSAMYLCASSLVMLQGHGYTFGSGTRLTVV.

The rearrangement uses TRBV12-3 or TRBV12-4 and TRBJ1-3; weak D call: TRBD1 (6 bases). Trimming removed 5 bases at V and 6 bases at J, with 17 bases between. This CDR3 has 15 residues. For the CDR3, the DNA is TGTGCCAGCAGTACCCTCCGGGACAATTTAAACACCATATATTTT. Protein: CASSTLRDNLNTIYF.

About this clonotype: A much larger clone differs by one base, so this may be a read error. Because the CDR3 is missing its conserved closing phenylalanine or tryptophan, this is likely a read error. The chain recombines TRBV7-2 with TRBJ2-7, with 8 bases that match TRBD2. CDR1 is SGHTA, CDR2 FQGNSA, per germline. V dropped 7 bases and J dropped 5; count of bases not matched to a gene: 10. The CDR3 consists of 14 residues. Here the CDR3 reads CASTPGGARNEQYL. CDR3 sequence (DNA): TGTGCCAGCACCCCCGGGGGGGCTAGAAACGAGCAGTACTTA.

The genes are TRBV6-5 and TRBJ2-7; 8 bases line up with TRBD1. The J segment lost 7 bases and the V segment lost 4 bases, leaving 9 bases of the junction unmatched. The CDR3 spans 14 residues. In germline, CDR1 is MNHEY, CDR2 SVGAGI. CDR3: CASSSGGQGWEQYF. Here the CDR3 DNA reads TGTGCCAGCAGTTCGGGCGGACAGGGCTGGGAGCAGTACTTC.

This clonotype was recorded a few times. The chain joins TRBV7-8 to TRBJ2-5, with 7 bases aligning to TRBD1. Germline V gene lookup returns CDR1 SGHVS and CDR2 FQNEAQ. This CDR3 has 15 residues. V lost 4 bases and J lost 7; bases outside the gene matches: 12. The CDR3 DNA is TGTGCCAGCAGCTCAACGACAGGGAAGGCAGGGACCCAGTACTTC. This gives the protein CASSSTTGKAGTQYF.

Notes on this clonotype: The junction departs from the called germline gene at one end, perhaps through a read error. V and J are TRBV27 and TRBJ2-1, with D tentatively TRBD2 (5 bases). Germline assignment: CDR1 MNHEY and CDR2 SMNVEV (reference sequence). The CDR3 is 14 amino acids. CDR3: CASSLRASYKEQFF. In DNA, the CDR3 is TGTGCCAGCAGTTTGAGGGCTTCCTACAAGGAGCAGTTCTTC.

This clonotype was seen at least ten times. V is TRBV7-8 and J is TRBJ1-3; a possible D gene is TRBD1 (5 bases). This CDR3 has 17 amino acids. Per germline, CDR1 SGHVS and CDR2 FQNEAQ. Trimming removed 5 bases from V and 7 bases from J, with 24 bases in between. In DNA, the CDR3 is TGTGCCAGCAGCCCTCGTGTCCCGGGACTAGCTTCGAACACCATATATTTT. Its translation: CASSPRVPGLASNTIYF.

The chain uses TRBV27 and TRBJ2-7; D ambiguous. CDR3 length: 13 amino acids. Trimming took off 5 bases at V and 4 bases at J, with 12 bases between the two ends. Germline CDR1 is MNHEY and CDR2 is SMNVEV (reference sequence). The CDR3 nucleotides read TGTGCCAGCAGTCTCAAACCCCCGTACGAGCAGTACTTC. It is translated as CASSLKPPYEQYF.